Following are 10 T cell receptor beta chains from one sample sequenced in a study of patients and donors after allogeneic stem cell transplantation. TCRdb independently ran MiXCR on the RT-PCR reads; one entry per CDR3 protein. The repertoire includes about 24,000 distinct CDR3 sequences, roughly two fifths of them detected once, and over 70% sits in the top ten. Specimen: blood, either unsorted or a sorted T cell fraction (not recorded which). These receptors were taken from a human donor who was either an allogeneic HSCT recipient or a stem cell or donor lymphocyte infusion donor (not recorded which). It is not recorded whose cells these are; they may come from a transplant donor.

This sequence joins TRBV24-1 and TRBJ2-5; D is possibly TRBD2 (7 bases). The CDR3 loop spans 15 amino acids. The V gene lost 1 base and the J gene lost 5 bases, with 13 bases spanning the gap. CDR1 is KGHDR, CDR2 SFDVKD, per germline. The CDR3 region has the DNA TGTGCCACCAGTGATTTTGGGGGGGCTTGGGAGACCCAGTACTTC. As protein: CATSDFGGAWETQYF.

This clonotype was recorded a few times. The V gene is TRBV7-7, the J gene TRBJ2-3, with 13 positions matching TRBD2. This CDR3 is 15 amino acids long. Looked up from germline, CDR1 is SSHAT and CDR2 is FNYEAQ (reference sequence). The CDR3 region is CASGGLAGEVDTQYF. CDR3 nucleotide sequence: TGTGCTAGCGGCGGACTAGCGGGAGAGGTGGATACGCAGTATTTT. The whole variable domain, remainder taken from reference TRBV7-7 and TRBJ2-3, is GAGVSQSPRYKVTKRGQDVTLRCDPISSHATLYWYQQALGQGPEFLTYFNYEAQPDKSGLPSDRFSAERPEGSISTLTIQRTEQRDSAMYRCASGGLAGEVDTQYFGPGTRLTVL.

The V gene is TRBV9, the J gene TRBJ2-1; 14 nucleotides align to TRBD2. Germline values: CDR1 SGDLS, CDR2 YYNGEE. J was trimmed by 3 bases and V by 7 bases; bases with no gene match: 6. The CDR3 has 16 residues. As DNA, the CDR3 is TGTGCCAGCGAGGGGACTAGCGGGGGCCTCTACAATGAGCAGTTCTTC. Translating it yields CASEGTSGGLYNEQFF.

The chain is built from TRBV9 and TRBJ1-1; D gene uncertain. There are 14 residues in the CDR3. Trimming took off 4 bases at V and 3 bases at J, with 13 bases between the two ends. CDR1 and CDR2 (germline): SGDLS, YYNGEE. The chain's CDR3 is CASSPGRVYTEAFF. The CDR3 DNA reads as TGTGCCAGCAGCCCGGGGAGGGTATACACTGAAGCTTTCTTT.

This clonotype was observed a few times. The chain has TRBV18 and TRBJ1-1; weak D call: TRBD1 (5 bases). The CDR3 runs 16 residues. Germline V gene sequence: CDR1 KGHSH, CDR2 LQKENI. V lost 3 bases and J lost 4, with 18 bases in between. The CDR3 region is CASSPMLTLRGTEAFF. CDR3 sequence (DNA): TGTGCCAGCTCACCCATGCTGACGCTAAGGGGCACTGAAGCTTTCTTT. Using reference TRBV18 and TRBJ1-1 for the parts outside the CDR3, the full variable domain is NAGVMQNPRHLVRRRGQEARLRCSPMKGHSHVYWYRQLPEEGLKFMVYLQKENIIDESGMPKERFSAEFPKEGPSILRIQQVVRGDSAAYFCASSPMLTLRGTEAFFGQGTRLTVV.

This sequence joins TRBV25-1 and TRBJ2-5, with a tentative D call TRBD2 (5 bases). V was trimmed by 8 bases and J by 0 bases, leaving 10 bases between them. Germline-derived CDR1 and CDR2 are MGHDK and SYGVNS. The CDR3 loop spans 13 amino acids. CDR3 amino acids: CASRTRDQETQYF. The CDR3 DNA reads TGTGCCAGCCGAACTAGGGACCAAGAGACCCAGTACTTC.

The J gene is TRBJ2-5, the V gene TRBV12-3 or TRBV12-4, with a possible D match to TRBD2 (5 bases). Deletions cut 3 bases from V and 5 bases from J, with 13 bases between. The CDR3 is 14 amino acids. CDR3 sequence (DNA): TGTGCCAGCAGTTTGAGTCTCCGGAGGGAGACCCAGTACTTC. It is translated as CASSLSLRRETQYF.

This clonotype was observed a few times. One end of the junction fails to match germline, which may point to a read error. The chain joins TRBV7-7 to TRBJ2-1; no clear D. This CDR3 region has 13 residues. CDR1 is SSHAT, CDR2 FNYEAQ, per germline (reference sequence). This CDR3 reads CASSPEAYNEQFF. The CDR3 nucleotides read TGTGCTAGCAGCCCCGAAGCCTACAATGAGCAGTTCTTC.

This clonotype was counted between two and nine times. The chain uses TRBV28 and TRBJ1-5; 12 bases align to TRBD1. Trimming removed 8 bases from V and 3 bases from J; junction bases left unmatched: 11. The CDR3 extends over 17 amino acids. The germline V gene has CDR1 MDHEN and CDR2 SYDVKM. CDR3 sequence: CASGVGQGARNNQPQHF. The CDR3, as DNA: TGTGCCAGCGGGGTGGGACAGGGGGCTAGAAACAATCAGCCCCAGCATTTT.

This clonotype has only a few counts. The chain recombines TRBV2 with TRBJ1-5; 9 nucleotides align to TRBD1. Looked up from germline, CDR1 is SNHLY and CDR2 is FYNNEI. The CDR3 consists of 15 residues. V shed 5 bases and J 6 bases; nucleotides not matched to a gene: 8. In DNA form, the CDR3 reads TGTGCCAGCAGTCCCGGGACAGGGCTTGTTCAGCCCCAGCATTTT. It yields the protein CASSPGTGLVQPQHF.